The next 4 T cell receptor beta chains were all read from a single sample in a study of OX40 agonist ivuxolimab in advanced cancers. The data were produced by immunoSEQ multiplex PCR, yet TCRdb's version contains in-frame clones alone and is incomplete. The data hold just under 85,000 clones, with roughly 85% observed a single time. This specimen consisted of CD4+ or CD8+ T cells sorted from blood, obtained in a trial of the OX40 agonist ivuxolimab. The receptors originated from an adult with an advanced solid tumor such as melanoma, head and neck, liver or kidney cancer.

This clone was picked up a small number of times. The chain carries TRBV5-1 and TRBJ1-1; D uncertain. V shed 6 bases and J shed 2 bases, with 11 bases lying between them. Germline V CDR1 and CDR2: SGHRS, YFSETQ. The CDR3 contains 13 residues. The CDR3: CASTEELNTEAFF. CDR3 coding DNA: TGCGCCAGCACGGAGGAGCTTAACACTGAAGCTTTCTTT. The whole variable domain, remainder taken from reference TRBV5-1 and TRBJ1-1, is KAGVTQTPRYLIKTRGQQVTLSCSPISGHRSVSWYQQTPGQGLQFLFEYFSETQRNKGNFPGRFSGRQFSNSRSEMNVSTLELGDSALYLCASTEELNTEAFFGQGTRLTVV.

The chain combines TRBV19 with TRBJ1-5; 7 bases are shared with TRBD1. The germline CDR1 and CDR2 sequences are LNHDA and SQIVND (reference sequence). Trimming at V came to 6 bases and at J to 6 bases, leaving 8 bases not matched to a gene. The CDR3 loop spans 14 amino acids. The CDR3 reads CASRLDRAGQPQHF. The CDR3 DNA reads TGTGCCAGTAGACTTGACAGGGCAGGTCAGCCCCAGCATTTT.

The chain joins TRBV18 to TRBJ2-2, with D possibly TRBD2 on 6 matching bases. V was trimmed by 3 bases and J by 4 bases, leaving 15 bases between them. The CDR3 sequence is 16 residues long. The germline CDR1 and CDR2 sequences are KGHSH and LQKENI. CDR3 nucleotide sequence: TGTGCCAGCTCACCGACGGGACTCCTCCTCACCGGGGAGCTGTTTTTT. Amino acids: CASSPTGLLLTGELFF.

The chain combines TRBV10-2 with TRBJ2-7; D gene uncertain. The CDR3 extends over 12 amino acids. The germline V gene has CDR1 WSHSY and CDR2 SAAADI. The V and J ends lost 8 bases and 4 bases respectively, with 12 bases between them. The DNA for the CDR3 is TGCGCCAGCTGGAAGGAATCGTACGAGCAGTACTTC. Protein sequence: CASWKESYEQYF.